Sequencing of this TCR beta chain was carried out in a study of CD8+ T cells in alopecia areata. It was cDNA, reverse transcribed from extracted RNA, that served as the sequencing template. TCRdb's copy holds only in-frame clones and misses some; the assay was immunoSEQ multiplex PCR. The sample has about 160,000 clones, 45% to 60% seen once. V lost 2 bases to trimming and J lost 2 bases, with 16 bases between them. This CDR3 region has 16 residues. Germline V gives CDR1 SGHRS, CDR2 YFSETQ. Peripheral blood and lesional scalp punch biopsies came from alopecia areata patients. This chain connects TRBV5-1 to TRBJ1-1, with D possibly being TRBD1 (6 bases). This receptor was identified in a human donor with alopecia areata. Sequenced: CD4+ T cells sorted from blood. CDR3 DNA sequence: TGCGCCAGCAGCTTCCTCGGAGGACAGACAAACACTGAAGCTTTCTTT. It is translated as CASSFLGGQTNTEAFF.